This T cell receptor (beta chain) was retrieved from a study of shared clonotypes between healthy human individuals. General observations from the study: Compared with clonotypes that all four donors shared, non-shared clonotypes had lower generation probabilities.

V lost 2 bases to trimming and J lost 4 bases, with 10 bases between them. CDR1 MRHNA and CDR2 SNTAGT come from the germline V gene. This CDR3 contains 14 residues. Sequenced by immunoSEQ multiplex PCR; TCRdb stores in-frame clones only, minus some. The sample yields about 2.2 million clones, approximately 94% seen once. Of note for this clone: Its antigen is not identified.

Positively selected for CCR7, the CD45RO-negative cells used as naive CD8 cells excluded terminally differentiated effector memory CD45RA+ cells. Adult donors, all healthy and HIV-negative, had no recent acute infections or vaccinations. Sequencing was done on a sample of naive CD8+ T cells from PBMCs. This rearrangement joins TRBV6-4 to TRBJ2-3, with D uncertain. The receptor's source is a man aged 18-30 years in good health. Some clones in this sample may be carry-over from other donors' samples. The CDR3 sequence: CASSDTMQADTQYF. As DNA, the CDR3 is TGTGCCAGCAGTGACACAATGCAGGCAGATACGCAGTATTTT.